This T cell receptor (beta chain) appears in the sequencing data of a study of CD4 T cells in relation to SARS-CoV-2 and coronaviruses. Study in general: After less than 11 days of antigen culture, PBMC TCR beta CDR3s were sequenced.

The table came from immunoSEQ multiplex PCR; TCRdb's copy has only in-frame clones and leaves some out. The sample shows roughly 30,000 clones, 75% to 80% of them seen only once. The unexposed donors gave CD4+ T cells in about 2011-2018, prior to COVID-19. CD4+ T cells were isolated from the cells after around 9 days of culture. About 1.9 million PBMCs per well were cultured with approximately 10 IU/ml IL-2. This CDR3 comprises 15 residues. Germline assignment: CDR1 SGDLS and CDR2 YYNGEE. Trimming removed 0 bases at V and 6 bases at J, with 13 bases between. With regard to this clone: Its antigen remains unknown.

The sequencing input was CD4+ T cells from PBMCs, cultured in vitro. This TCR came from a human donor in good health. The chain employs TRBV9 and TRBJ2-1; a possible D gene is TRBD2 (5 bases). The CDR3 DNA is TGTGCCAGCAGCGTAGGAAGCGGATTCCCCAATGAGCAGTTCTTC. Encoded protein: CASSVGSGFPNEQFF.